The sequence of this T cell receptor beta chain was determined in a study of T cell responses to AZD1222 COVID-19 vaccine. For the study at large: Pooling of second doses given at about 4 or about 12 weeks was done. General study points: It was only after the peak T cell response that any repertoires were sampled.

For this clone: Its antigen is unidentified.

Repertoires were generated with immunoSEQ multiplex PCR, while TCRdb's copy carries only in-frame clones and drops some. The sample yields some 150,000 clones, 90% to 95% seen once. Trimming left V 0 bases short and J 2 bases short, with 11 bases between. Germline V CDR1 and CDR2: SGHKS, YYEKEE (reference sequence). This CDR3 region has 15 residues. This sample comprised peripheral blood, obtained on day 0 of AZD1222 vaccination. The source is an adult in good health. The V call is TRBV5-5, the J call TRBJ1-2; D gene uncertain. The CDR3, as DNA: TGTGCCAGCAGCTTGGGCCAGGATGTCAACTATGGCTACACCTTC. As protein: CASSLGQDVNYGYTF.